This entry concerns a single T cell receptor (beta chain). These data originate in a study of T cell changes during pregnancy in multiple sclerosis. The CDR3 totals 15 residues. The germline CDR1 and CDR2 sequences are LGHNA and YNFKEQ. Trimming removed 0 bases at V and 6 bases at J, with 12 bases between. Here immunoSEQ multiplex PCR was the method, and the copy in TCRdb shows in-frame clones only, minus some. The sample comprises around 72,000 clones, about 93% of which are singletons, and 0.43% rests with the top ten. The sample was CD4+ T cells from peripheral blood mononuclear cells, taken before pregnancy. The receptor was derived from a female donor with multiple sclerosis, enrolled in a pregnancy study. The chain joins TRBV4-2 to TRBJ1-5; perhaps TRBD1 as D (5 bases). The CDR3 sequence: CASSQEGSGGQPQHF. CDR3 in DNA: TGTGCCAGCAGCCAAGAGGGGTCCGGGGGTCAGCCCCAGCATTTT.